This entry features one TCR beta chain sequence. What it binds is unknown. This sample is drawn from a study of cytomegalovirus exposure and HLA in healthy donors. Study as a whole: According to later analysis, the same platform produced the approximately 120 validation and under 700 first-cohort repertoires.

Study outcomes and limitations: According to reports, the classifier identified cytomegalovirus status with high specificity and sensitivity. The study flagged about 160 TCR beta chains as cytomegalovirus-associated.

Germline V gives CDR1 MNHEY, CDR2 SVGAGI. Trimming left V 3 bases short and J 5 bases short, with 17 bases between. The CDR3 contains 15 residues. Libraries were prepared by immunoSEQ multiplex PCR; TCRdb keeps only in-frame clonotypes and omits some of them. The sample carries about 200,000 clones, more than 65% recorded once. The receptor was isolated from a woman aged 30 to 39 in good health and CMV-seropositive. The chain carries TRBV6-5 and TRBJ2-7; perhaps TRBD1 as D (6 bases). The sample comprised PBMCs. CDR3 DNA sequence: TGTGCCAGCAGTTATGGTCTAGACGAGGGGGACGAGCAGTACTTC. Residues: CASSYGLDEGDEQYF.